Presented here are 24 T cell receptor beta chains from one specimen sequenced in a study of cytomegalovirus exposure and HLA in healthy donors. The study ran its PCR with 60 Vbeta and 13 Jbeta primers. Profiled with immunoSEQ multiplex PCR; TCRdb holds only in-frame clones, not every one. The sample has about 84,000 clones, roughly 73% seen once. Sequences were obtained from PBMCs. The receptor source for this set is a male donor in good health and CMV-seropositive.

The rearrangement joins TRBV7-9 to TRBJ2-2, with no clear D. Germline loops: CDR1 SEHNR, CDR2 FQNEAQ (reference sequence). V dropped 1 base and J dropped 3 bases, with 6 bases sitting between them. This CDR3 region has 14 residues. The CDR3 DNA reads TGTGCCAGCAGCTTAGTCCAATACACCGGGGAGCTGTTTTTT. Translating gives CASSLVQYTGELFF.

This clone was detected a few times. The CDR3 bases are TGTGCCAGCAGTTTGGCCGGGGTTGACGGCTACACCTTC. This gives the protein CASSLAGVDGYTF. This chain connects TRBV27 to TRBJ1-2; D remains unclear. This CDR3 is 13 amino acids long. CDR1 MNHEY and CDR2 SMNVEV come from the germline V gene (reference sequence). V was cut by 3 bases and J by 8 bases, with 13 bases left in between.

A note on this clone: The germline gene is not matched at one end of the junction; a read error may be the cause. The chain combines TRBV7-9 with TRBJ2-2; D remains ambiguous. CDR3 size: 14 residues. CDR1 SEHNR and CDR2 FQNEAQ come from the germline V gene (reference sequence). The CDR3 here is CSSSLARETGELFF. The CDR3 DNA follows: TGTTCCAGCAGCTTAGCTAGAGAGACCGGGGAGCTGTTTTTT.

The rearrangement joins TRBV25-1 to TRBJ1-5, with D perhaps TRBD1 (5 bases). This CDR3 is 15 amino acids long. Trimming took off 4 bases at V and 3 bases at J, with 13 bases between the two ends. CDR1 and CDR2 (germline): MGHDK, SYGVNS. CDR3 nucleotides: TGTGCCAGCAGTGCGGGGGGAGCCCCCAATCAGCCCCAGCATTTT. Translation: CASSAGGAPNQPQHF.

Notes on this clone: One end of the junction is discordant with germline, which a read error may explain. V usage is TRBV5-1 and J usage is TRBJ1-5; D gene uncertain. The V gene's germline CDR1 is SGHRS and CDR2 YFSETQ. There are 17 residues in the CDR3. The CDR3 protein is CVSSLVISSNSNQPQHF. The CDR3 DNA sequence: TGCGTCAGCAGCTTGGTTATATCCAGTAATAGCAATCAGCCCCAGCATTTT.

The chain couples TRBV6-1 to TRBJ2-7, with 10 bases matching TRBD2. V shed 4 bases, J shed 5 bases, and the junction held 8 bases outside the gene matches. This CDR3 spans 15 amino acids. The germline V gene has CDR1 MNHNS and CDR2 SASEGT. CDR3 amino acids: CASSGSGRIKDEQYF. CDR3 DNA sequence: TGTGCCAGCAGTGGTAGCGGGAGGATTAAGGACGAGCAGTACTTC.

The rearrangement links TRBV6-5 to TRBJ2-3; D is perhaps TRBD2 (6 bases). Germline V gene data show CDR1 as MNHEY and CDR2 as SVGAGI. Trimming took off 10 bases at V and 0 bases at J, with 14 bases between the two ends. This CDR3 has 14 amino acids. Here the CDR3 DNA reads TGTGCCACTCGACTAGGGGCAAGCACAGATACGCAGTATTTT. This encodes CATRLGASTDTQYF.

This rearrangement joins TRBV7-9 to TRBJ2-7, with TRBD2 matching 13 bases. V dropped 8 bases and J dropped 5; count of bases not matched to a gene: 9. CDR1 and CDR2 from the germline V gene are SEHNR and FQNEAQ (reference sequence). The CDR3 consists of 15 residues. The CDR3 bases are TGTGCCAGCCAGCCCCAAGGGACTAGCGGGAACGAGCAGTACTTC. Translating it yields CASQPQGTSGNEQYF. Filled out from reference TRBV7-9 and TRBJ2-7, the complete variable domain reads DTGVSQNPRHKITKRGQNVTFRCDPISEHNRLYWYRQTLGQGPEFLTYFQNEAQLEKSRLLSDRFSAERPKGSFSTLEIQRTEQGDSAMYLCASQPQGTSGNEQYFGPGTRLTVT.

The chain links TRBV28 to TRBJ2-1; 7 bases fit TRBD2. CDR1 is MDHEN and CDR2 is SYDVKM in the germline V gene. V trimming: 3 bases; J trimming: 4 bases; junction bases outside the gene matches: 12. CDR3 size: 17 residues. CDR3 region: CASSLPHLSGKYNEQFF. The CDR3 DNA reads TGTGCCAGCAGTTTGCCCCACCTCAGCGGGAAGTACAATGAGCAGTTCTTC.

The rearrangement links TRBV19 to TRBJ2-7; 7 bases match TRBD1. The germline V gene encodes CDR1 LNHDA and CDR2 SQIVND (reference sequence). The trim removed 3 bases at V and 2 bases at J, leaving 1 base unmatched. The length of the CDR3 is 13 residues. DNA for the CDR3: TGTGCCAGTAGTATGGACAGGCCCTACGAGCAGTACTTC. Amino acids: CASSMDRPYEQYF.

The count of this clone is one. This sequence joins TRBV6-5 and TRBJ2-5, with 9 bases lining up with TRBD2. With 8 bases clipped from V and 4 bases from J, the junction kept 8 bases outside the gene matches. This CDR3 region has 14 residues. CDR1 and CDR2 (germline): MNHEY, SVGAGI. The CDR3 region has the DNA TGTGCCAGCGGGGCAGCGGGAGGAGTAGAGACCCAGTACTTC. This gives the protein CASGAAGGVETQYF.

The chain is built from TRBV25-1 and TRBJ1-2; D call uncertain. With 6 bases removed from V and 0 bases from J, the gap between germline ends came to 5 bases. Germline V gene lookup returns CDR1 MGHDK and CDR2 SYGVNS. The CDR3 has 12 amino acids. The CDR3 is CASRAANYGYTF. CDR3 nucleotides: TGTGCCAGCAGGGCTGCTAACTATGGCTACACCTTC.

The chain joins TRBV4-3 to TRBJ2-7, with a weak D call TRBD2 (7 bases). Trimming took off 1 base at V and 2 bases at J, with 12 bases between the two ends. The CDR3 length is 15 residues. CDR1 and CDR2 from the germline V gene are LGHNA and YSLEER. CDR3 sequence: CASSQGAGAAYEQYF. DNA of the CDR3: TGCGCCAGCAGCCAAGGGGCGGGGGCAGCCTACGAGCAGTACTTC.

This chain uses TRBV28 with TRBJ2-5; D remains unclear. Per germline, CDR1 MDHEN and CDR2 SYDVKM. This CDR3 has 14 residues. V was pared by 9 bases and J by 7 bases, with 21 bases between. The CDR3 region has the DNA TGTGCCAGTCAAAAAACACAGCTTCCTCGGACCCAGTACTTC. Translation gives CASQKTQLPRTQYF.

The CDR3 reads CASSLTGEEQQYF. The CDR3 DNA is TGTGCCAGCAGTTTAACGGGGGAGGAACAGCAGTACTTC. The J gene is TRBJ2-7, the V gene TRBV28, with D perhaps TRBD2 (6 bases). The V gene's germline CDR1 is MDHEN and CDR2 SYDVKM. The CDR3 sequence is 13 residues long. Trimming cost V 2 bases and J 8 bases, with 13 bases left between them.

A single count supports this clone. The genes are TRBV9 and TRBJ1-2; unclear D gene. The CDR3 loop spans 14 amino acids. V was shortened by 3 bases and J by 7 bases, with 16 bases between the two germline ends. Germline CDR1 and CDR2: SGDLS and YYNGEE. Here the CDR3 DNA reads TGTGCCAGCAGCGCTGTAAGTCGGGGAGGTGGCTACACCTTC. Protein product: CASSAVSRGGGYTF. Drawing the rest from reference TRBV9 and TRBJ1-2, the complete variable domain is DSGVTQTPKHLITATGQRVTLRCSPRSGDLSVYWYQQSLDQGLQFLIQYYNGEERAKGNILERFSAQQFPDLHSELNLSSLELGDSALYFCASSAVSRGGGYTFGSGTRLTVV.

The chain combines TRBV27 with TRBJ1-5, with 7 bases fitting TRBD1. From germline, CDR1 is MNHEY and CDR2 SMNVEV (reference sequence). The CDR3 is made up of 14 amino acids. V trimming: 3 bases; J trimming: 2 bases; junction bases outside the gene matches: 1. The CDR3 is CASSFGQGNQPQHF. The CDR3 coding sequence is TGTGCCAGCAGTTTTGGACAGGGCAATCAGCCCCAGCATTTT.

This clone was observed a handful of times. The rearrangement links TRBV5-6 to TRBJ2-7; D is unclear. V lost 5 bases and J lost 5, with 14 bases in between. Germline V gene data show CDR1 as SGHDT and CDR2 as YYEEEE. This CDR3 region has 13 residues. The CDR3, as DNA: TGTGCCAGCAGTACGGCGTTCAGGCACGAGCAGTACTTC. This gives the protein CASSTAFRHEQYF.

The rearrangement links TRBV7-9 to TRBJ2-2, with a weak D call TRBD1 (5 bases). Germline V gene lookup returns CDR1 SEHNR and CDR2 FQNEAQ (reference sequence). Trimming removed 7 bases at V and 1 base at J, with 10 bases between. CDR3 length: 14 amino acids. As DNA, the CDR3 is TGTGCCAGCACGGAAAGGGGGAACACCGGGGAGCTGTTTTTT. This sequence encodes CASTERGNTGELFF.

The V and J genes are TRBV10-2 and TRBJ2-2, with TRBD2 matching 10 bases. CDR1 WSHSY and CDR2 SAAADI come from the germline V gene. Unmatched junction bases numbered 7, after V lost 5 bases and J lost 4 bases. The CDR3 contains 16 residues. In DNA, the CDR3 is TGCGCCAGCAGTAGGCTAGCGGGAGCTACCACCGGGGAGCTGTTTTTT. It translates to CASSRLAGATTGELFF.

V gene TRBV5-1 combines with J gene TRBJ2-7, with 7 bases aligning to TRBD2. Per the germline V gene, CDR1 is SGHRS and CDR2 is YFSETQ. V shed 1 base, J shed 2 bases, and the junction held 6 bases outside the gene matches. This CDR3 is 15 amino acids long. CDR3 in amino acids: CASSLSAGTTYEQYF. The CDR3 bases are TGCGCCAGCAGCTTGTCGGCAGGGACTACCTACGAGCAGTACTTC. The whole variable domain, filled in from reference TRBV5-1 and TRBJ2-7, reads KAGVTQTPRYLIKTRGQQVTLSCSPISGHRSVSWYQQTPGQGLQFLFEYFSETQRNKGNFPGRFSGRQFSNSRSEMNVSTLELGDSALYLCASSLSAGTTYEQYFGPGTRLTVT.

This chain connects TRBV29-1 to TRBJ2-5, with 10 bases lining up with TRBD2. The CDR3 totals 12 residues. The germline CDR1 and CDR2 sequences are SQVTM and ANQGSEA. The ends lost 4 bases at V and 10 bases at J; junction bases unmatched: 6. The CDR3, as DNA: TGCAGCGTTGTCTCTAGCGGGAGTGACCAGTACTTC. The encoded protein is CSVVSSGSDQYF.

The chain employs TRBV5-6 and TRBJ2-1; D uncertain. Deletions cut 5 bases from V and 4 bases from J, with 16 bases between. Germline V gene data show CDR1 as SGHDT and CDR2 as YYEEEE. The CDR3 length is 15 residues. The CDR3 nucleotides are TGTGCCAGCAGTGATAGGATGCGACTGTACAATGAGCAGTTCTTC. This gives the protein CASSDRMRLYNEQFF.

The chain links TRBV7-3 to TRBJ2-5; a weak D match, TRBD2 (6 bases). This CDR3 region has 15 residues. The germline V and J ends were trimmed by 4 bases and 7 bases, with 19 bases remaining between them. Germline lookup yields CDR1 SGHTA and CDR2 FQGTGA. CDR3 loop: CASSSAGGAVGTQYF. The CDR3 coding sequence is TGTGCCAGCAGCTCCGCTGGCGGGGCCGTGGGGACCCAGTACTTC. Together with reference TRBV7-3 and TRBJ2-5, the CDR3 gives the full variable domain: GAGVSQTPSNKVTEKGKYVELRCDPISGHTALYWYRQSLGQGPEFLIYFQGTGAADDSGLPNDRFFAVRPEGSVSTLKIQRTERGDSAVYLCASSSAGGAVGTQYFGPGTRLLVL.